This T cell receptor (beta chain) was documented in a study of glioma-infiltrating T cells after dendritic cell vaccination. Amplification used 60 V beta primers and 13 J beta primers. Repertoires were generated with immunoSEQ multiplex PCR, while TCRdb's copy carries only in-frame clones and drops some. The table lists 80,000 to 95,000 clones, 85% of them singletons. The germline V gene encodes CDR1 SGHNT and CDR2 YYREEE (reference sequence). Between the trimmed V and J ends, which lost 1 base and 5 bases, there was a span of 10 bases. This CDR3 spans 14 amino acids. This TCR was recovered from a human donor with glioblastoma. Sample: blood, taken before dendritic cell vaccination. The J gene is TRBJ1-3, the V gene TRBV5-4, with D unclear. DNA for the CDR3: TGTGCCAGCAGCTTGCCGGGAACTCGAAACACCATATATTTT. This gives the protein CASSLPGTRNTIYF.